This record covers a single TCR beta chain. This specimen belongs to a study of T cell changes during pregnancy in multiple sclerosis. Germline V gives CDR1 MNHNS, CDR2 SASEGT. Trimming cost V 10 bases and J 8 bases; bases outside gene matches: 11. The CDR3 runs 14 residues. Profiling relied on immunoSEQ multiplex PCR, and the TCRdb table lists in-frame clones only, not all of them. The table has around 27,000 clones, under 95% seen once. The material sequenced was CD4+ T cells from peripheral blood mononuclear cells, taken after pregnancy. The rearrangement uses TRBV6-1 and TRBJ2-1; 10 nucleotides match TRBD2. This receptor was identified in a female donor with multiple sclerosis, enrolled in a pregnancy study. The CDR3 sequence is CATAGTSASDEQFF. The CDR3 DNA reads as TGTGCCACCGCCGGGACTAGCGCTTCAGATGAGCAGTTCTTC.